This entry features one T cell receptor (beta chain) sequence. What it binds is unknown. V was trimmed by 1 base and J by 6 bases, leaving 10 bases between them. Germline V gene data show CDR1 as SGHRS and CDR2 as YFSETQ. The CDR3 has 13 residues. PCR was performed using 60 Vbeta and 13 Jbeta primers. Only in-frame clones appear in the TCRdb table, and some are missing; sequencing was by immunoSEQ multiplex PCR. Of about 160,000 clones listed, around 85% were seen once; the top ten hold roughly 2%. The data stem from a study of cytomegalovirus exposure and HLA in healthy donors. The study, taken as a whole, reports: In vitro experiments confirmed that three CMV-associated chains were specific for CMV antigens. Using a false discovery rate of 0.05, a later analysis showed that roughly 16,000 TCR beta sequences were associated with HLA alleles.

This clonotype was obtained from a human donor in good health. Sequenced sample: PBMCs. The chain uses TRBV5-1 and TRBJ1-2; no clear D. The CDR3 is CASSLNREDGYTF. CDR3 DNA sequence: TGCGCCAGCAGCTTGAACCGGGAGGATGGCTACACCTTC. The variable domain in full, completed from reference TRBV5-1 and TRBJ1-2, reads KAGVTQTPRYLIKTRGQQVTLSCSPISGHRSVSWYQQTPGQGLQFLFEYFSETQRNKGNFPGRFSGRQFSNSRSEMNVSTLELGDSALYLCASSLNREDGYTFGSGTRLTVV.